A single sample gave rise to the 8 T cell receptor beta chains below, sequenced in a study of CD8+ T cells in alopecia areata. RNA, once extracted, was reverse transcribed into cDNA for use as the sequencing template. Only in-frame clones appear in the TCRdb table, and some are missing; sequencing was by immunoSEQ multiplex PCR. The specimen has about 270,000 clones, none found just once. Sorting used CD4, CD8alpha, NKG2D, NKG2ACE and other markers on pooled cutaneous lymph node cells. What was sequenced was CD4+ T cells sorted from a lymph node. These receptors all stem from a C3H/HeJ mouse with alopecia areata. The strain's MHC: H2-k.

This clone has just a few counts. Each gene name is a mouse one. The DNA read from the CDR3 is TGTGCCAGCAGCCGCCAGGGAGGTCAAAAC. This sequence encodes CASSRQGGQN. The whole CDR3 sequence reads CASSRQGGQNTLYF. This sequence joins TRBV5 and TRBJ2-4; a possible D gene is TRBD1 (5 bases). With the read ending 4 residues before the CDR3 end, the germline J gene is used to fill in that end. Germline CDR1 LGHNA, CDR2 YNLKQL (reference sequence). V was trimmed by 4 bases and J by 1 base, leaving 9 bases between them. This CDR3 is built from 14 residues.

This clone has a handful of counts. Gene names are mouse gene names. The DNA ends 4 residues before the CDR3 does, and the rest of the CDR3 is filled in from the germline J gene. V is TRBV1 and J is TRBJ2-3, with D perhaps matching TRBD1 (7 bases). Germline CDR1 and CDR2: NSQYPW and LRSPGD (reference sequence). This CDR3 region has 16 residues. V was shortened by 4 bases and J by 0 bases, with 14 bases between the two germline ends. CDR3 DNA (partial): TGCACCTGCAGTGGGCAGGGGGGTTCTAGTGCAGAA. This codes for CTCSGQGGSSAE. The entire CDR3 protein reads CTCSGQGGSSAETLYF. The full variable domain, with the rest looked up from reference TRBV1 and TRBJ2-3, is VTLLEQNPRWRLVPRGQAVNLRCILKNSQYPWMSWYQQDLQKQLQWLFTLRSPGDKEVKSLPGADYLATRVTDTELRLQVANMSQGRTLYCTCSGQGGSSAETLYFGSGTRLTVL.

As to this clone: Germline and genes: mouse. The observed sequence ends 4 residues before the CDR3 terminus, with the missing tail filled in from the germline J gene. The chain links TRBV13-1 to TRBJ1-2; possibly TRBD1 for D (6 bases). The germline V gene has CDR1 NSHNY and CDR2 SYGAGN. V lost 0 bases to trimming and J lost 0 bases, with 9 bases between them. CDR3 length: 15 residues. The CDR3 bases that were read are TGTGCCAGCAGTGATGCTTACAGGGCAAACTCC. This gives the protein CASSDAYRANS. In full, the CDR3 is CASSDAYRANSDYTF.

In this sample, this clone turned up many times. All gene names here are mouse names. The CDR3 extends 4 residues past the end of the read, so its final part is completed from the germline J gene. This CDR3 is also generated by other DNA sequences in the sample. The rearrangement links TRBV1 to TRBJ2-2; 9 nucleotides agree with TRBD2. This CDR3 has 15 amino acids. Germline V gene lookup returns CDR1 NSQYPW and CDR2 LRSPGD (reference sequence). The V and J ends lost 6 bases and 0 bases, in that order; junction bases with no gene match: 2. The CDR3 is CTCSAGGANTGQLYF. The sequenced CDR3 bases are TGCACCTGCAGCGCTGGGGGGGCAAACACCGGG.

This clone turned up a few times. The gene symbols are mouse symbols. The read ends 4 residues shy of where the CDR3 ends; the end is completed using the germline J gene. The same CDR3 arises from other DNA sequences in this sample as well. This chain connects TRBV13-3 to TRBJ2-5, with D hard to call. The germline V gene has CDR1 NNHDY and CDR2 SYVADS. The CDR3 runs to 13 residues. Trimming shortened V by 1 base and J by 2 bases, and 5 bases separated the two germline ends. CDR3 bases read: TGTGCCAGCAGTGATTTGGGCCAAGAC. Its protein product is CASSDLGQD. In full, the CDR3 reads CASSDLGQDTQYF.

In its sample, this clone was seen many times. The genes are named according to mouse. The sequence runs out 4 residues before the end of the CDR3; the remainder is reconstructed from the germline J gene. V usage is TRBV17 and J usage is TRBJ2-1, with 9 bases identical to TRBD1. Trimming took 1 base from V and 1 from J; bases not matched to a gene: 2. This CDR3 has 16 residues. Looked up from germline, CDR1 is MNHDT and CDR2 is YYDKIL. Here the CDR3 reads CASSRGGQGNYAEQFF. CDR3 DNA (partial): TGTGCTAGCAGTAGAGGAGGACAGGGGAACTATGCT.

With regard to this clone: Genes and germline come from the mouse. The CDR3 sequence: CASSIEDWENTGQLYF. The covered CDR3 bases are TGTGCCAGCAGTATAGAGGACTGGGAAAACACCGGG. This chain connects TRBV19 to TRBJ2-2; TRBD2 matches 8 bases. Sequencing ends 4 residues short of the CDR3 end; the germline J gene provides the rest. CDR3 length: 16 residues. The V segment lost 0 bases and the J segment 1 base; nucleotides outside the gene matches: 2. Germline CDR1 is FNHDT and CDR2 is SITEND (reference sequence).

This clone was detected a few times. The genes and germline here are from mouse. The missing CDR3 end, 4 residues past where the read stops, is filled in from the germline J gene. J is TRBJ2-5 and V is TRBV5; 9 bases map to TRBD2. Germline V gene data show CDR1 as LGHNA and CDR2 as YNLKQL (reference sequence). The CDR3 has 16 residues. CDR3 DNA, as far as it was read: TGTGCCAGCAGCCAAGCTTCTGGGGGGGGTCGGGAC. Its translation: CASSQASGGGRD. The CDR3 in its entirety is CASSQASGGGRDTQYF.